Included here is one TCR beta chain sequence, with context. The antigen remains undetermined. The sample belongs to a study of blood T cells in healthy people across ages. General study points: A roughly linear fall in TCR beta diversity per million T cells was seen with increasing age.

Collection of 8.5 to 10 milliliters of peripheral blood was performed for each donor. A second PCR of roughly 7 to 11 cycles used a sample-barcoded 5' primer and a J-beta primer mix. From the 5' RACE reads, TCRdb called clonotypes with MiXCR, one entry per CDR3 protein. The sample contains fewer than 900,000 distinct CDR3 sequences, roughly 34% of which appear only once. V shed 1 base and J shed 6 bases, with 12 bases lying between them. In germline, CDR1 is MGHDK, CDR2 SYGVNS. The CDR3 consists of 14 residues. The chain couples TRBV25-1 to TRBJ1-2; D possibly corresponds to TRBD1 (6 bases). Sequenced material: blood. The TCR sequence derives from a man younger than 35 in good health. The CDR3: CASSEFGRGDGYTF. CDR3 in DNA: TGTGCCAGCAGTGAATTTGGCAGGGGTGATGGCTACACCTTC.